These 10 T cell receptor beta chains share one sample of origin, sequenced in a study of blood T cell repertoires in COVID-19. Clones were read by immunoSEQ multiplex PCR, and TCRdb kept only the in-frame ones, dropping some. The sample shows some 140,000 clones, 60% to 80% of them seen only once. The sequencing input was peripheral blood. These receptors were collected from a man aged 55 to 69 who had recovered from COVID-19.

This clone was seen only once. V gene TRBV18 combines with J gene TRBJ1-2; 7 bases match TRBD1. The CDR3 loop spans 14 amino acids. With V trimmed by 0 bases and J by 3 bases, 1 base remained unmatched. Germline values: CDR1 KGHSH, CDR2 LQKENI. The CDR3 reads CASSPPGTDYGYTF. In DNA, the CDR3 is TGTGCCAGCTCACCACCTGGGACAGACTATGGCTACACCTTC.

The rearrangement joins TRBV7-4 to TRBJ1-4; D remains ambiguous. Germline CDR1 and CDR2: SGHVT and SQSDAQ. Deletions cut 10 bases from V and 14 bases from J, with 17 bases between. CDR3 length: 11 residues. CDR3 in amino acids: CANTPRELLFF. In nucleotides, the CDR3 is TGTGCCAACACTCCTAGGGAGTTGCTGTTTTTT.

This clone was seen a few times. The chain carries TRBV6-2 or TRBV6-3 and TRBJ1-1, with a tentative D call TRBD1 (6 bases). V gave up 4 bases and J gave up 3 bases, with 15 bases separating them. The CDR3 spans 15 residues. Per germline, CDR1 MNHEY and CDR2 SVGEGT. CDR3 nucleotides: TGTGCCAGCAGTTGGAGGGGGGGAGCGGACACTGAAGCTTTCTTT. Protein sequence: CASSWRGGADTEAFF.

V usage is TRBV5-1 and J usage is TRBJ2-1; 9 nucleotides align to TRBD1. The CDR3 is 15 amino acids. The V segment lost 3 bases and the J segment 1 base; nucleotides outside the gene matches: 2. CDR1 and CDR2 (germline): SGHRS, YFSETQ. DNA for the CDR3: TGCGCCAGCAGCTCAGGACAGGGGTCCTACAATGAGCAGTTCTTC. It specifies CASSSGQGSYNEQFF. The variable domain in full, with the rest retrieved from reference TRBV5-1 and TRBJ2-1, is KAGVTQTPRYLIKTRGQQVTLSCSPISGHRSVSWYQQTPGQGLQFLFEYFSETQRNKGNFPGRFSGRQFSNSRSEMNVSTLELGDSALYLCASSSGQGSYNEQFFGPGTRLTVL.

The DNA of the CDR3 is TGTGCCAGCAGCCCTTGGGCGGGAGGGAATGAGCAGTTCTTC. Translating gives CASSPWAGGNEQFF. This chain uses TRBV27 with TRBJ2-1; TRBD2 matches at 9 bases. V was pared by 6 bases and J by 7 bases, with 7 bases of the junction left unmatched. Germline loops: CDR1 MNHEY, CDR2 SMNVEV (reference sequence). The length of the CDR3 is 14 residues.

This clone was observed once. This chain links TRBV28 with TRBJ1-4, with D hard to call. V was trimmed by 2 bases and J by 3 bases, leaving 7 bases between them. The CDR3 has 14 residues. Germline V lookup: CDR1 MDHEN, CDR2 SYDVKM. CDR3 bases: TGTGCCAGCAGTTTACCAGTCTCTAATGAAAAACTGTTTTTT. It codes for CASSLPVSNEKLFF.

The sample holds a few counts of this clone. This sequence joins TRBV5-3 and TRBJ1-6; possibly TRBD1 for D (5 bases). Being an ORF, TRBV5-3 has a function that is uncertain. V was trimmed by 5 bases and J by 13 bases, leaving 16 bases between them. The CDR3 is 13 residues long. As DNA, the CDR3 is TGTGCCAGAAGAATTAGCAGGGAGGTGCCCCTCCACTTT. Its translation: CARRISREVPLHF.

The V call is TRBV7-8, the J call TRBJ2-2; D perhaps matches TRBD1 (6 bases). Trimming took 5 bases from V and 7 from J, leaving 14 bases between them. CDR1 is SGHVS and CDR2 is FQNEAQ in the germline V gene. The CDR3 sequence is 14 residues long. CDR3 sequence reads: CASSPLTGFGELFF. CDR3 sequence (DNA): TGTGCCAGCAGCCCCCTAACAGGGTTCGGGGAGCTGTTTTTT.

The chain combines TRBV7-8 with TRBJ2-5; TRBD1 is a possible D gene (6 bases). The CDR3 length is 14 residues. The germline V and J ends were trimmed by 10 bases and 1 base, with 16 bases remaining between them. Germline assignment: CDR1 SGHVS and CDR2 FQNEAQ. CDR3 DNA: TGTGCCACTACCCCAGGGGACCTCCAAGAGACCCAGTACTTC. The encoded protein is CATTPGDLQETQYF.

V usage is TRBV6-5 and J usage is TRBJ2-4; 7 bases map to TRBD1. The germline V gene encodes CDR1 MNHEY and CDR2 SVGAGI. The J segment lost 12 bases and the V segment lost 6 bases, leaving 8 bases of the junction unmatched. The CDR3 runs to 12 residues. The CDR3 DNA reads as TGTGCCAGCAGCCGGCCCAGGGGGAGTCAGTACTTC. Its translation: CASSRPRGSQYF.